This T cell receptor beta chain stems from a study of T cells after yellow fever vaccination. TCRdb reprocessed the 5' RACE reads with MiXCR, giving one entry per CDR3 protein. The sample records roughly 45,000 distinct CDR3 sequences, 6% to 7% being singletons. Per germline, CDR1 LGHNT and CDR2 FRNRAP. This CDR3 spans 14 amino acids. V lost 6 bases, J lost 5 bases, and 8 bases stayed unmatched. As to this clonotype: One base away lies a much larger clone, so this may be a sequencing read error.

The sequenced sample was CD8+ T cells not binding an NS4B(214-222) dextramer, sorted from PBMCs, obtained 45 days after the yellow fever booster vaccination. The clonotype was recovered from a man between 25 and 39 years old who received the YFV17D yellow fever vaccine. The chain is built from TRBV12-5 and TRBJ2-5, with TRBD2 identical over 8 bases. CDR3 in DNA: TGTGCTAGTGGCGAGACTAGCGAGGTTGAGACCCAGTACTTC. Protein: CASGETSEVETQYF. Together with reference TRBV12-5 and TRBJ2-5, the CDR3 gives the full variable domain: DARVTQTPRHKVTEMGQEVTMRCQPILGHNTVFWYRQTMMQGLELLAYFRNRAPLDDSGMPKDRFSAEMPDATLATLKIQPSEPRDSAVYFCASGETSEVETQYFGPGTRLLVL.